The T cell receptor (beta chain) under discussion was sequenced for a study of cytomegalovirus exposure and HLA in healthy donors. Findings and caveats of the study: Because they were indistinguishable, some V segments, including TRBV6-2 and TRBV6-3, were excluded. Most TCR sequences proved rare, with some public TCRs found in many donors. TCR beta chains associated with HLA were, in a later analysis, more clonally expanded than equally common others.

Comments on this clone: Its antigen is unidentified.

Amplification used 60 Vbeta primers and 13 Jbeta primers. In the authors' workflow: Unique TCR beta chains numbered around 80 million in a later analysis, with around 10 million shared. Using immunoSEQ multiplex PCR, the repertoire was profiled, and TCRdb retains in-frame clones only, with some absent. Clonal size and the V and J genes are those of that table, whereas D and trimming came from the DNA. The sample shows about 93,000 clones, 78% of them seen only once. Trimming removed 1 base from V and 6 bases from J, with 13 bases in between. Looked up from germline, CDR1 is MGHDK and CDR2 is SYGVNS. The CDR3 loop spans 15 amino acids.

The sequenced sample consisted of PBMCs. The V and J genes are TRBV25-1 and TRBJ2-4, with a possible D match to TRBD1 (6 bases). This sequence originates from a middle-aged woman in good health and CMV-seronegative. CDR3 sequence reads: CASSEFGGTGNIQYF. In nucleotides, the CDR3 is TGTGCCAGCAGTGAATTTGGGGGCACGGGAAACATTCAGTACTTC. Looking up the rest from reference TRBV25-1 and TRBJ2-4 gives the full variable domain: EADIYQTPRYLVIGTGKKITLECSQTMGHDKMYWYQQDPGMELHLIHYSYGVNSTEKGDLSSESTVSRIRTEHFPLTLESARPSHTSQYLCASSEFGGTGNIQYFGAGTRLSVL.